This passage covers 32 T cell receptor beta chains from one sample sequenced in a study of OX40 agonist ivuxolimab in advanced cancers. Library creation used the immunoSEQ multiplex PCR assay. TCRdb took over this immuneACCESS table, retaining in-frame rearrangements with V and J assigned. Such tables are incomplete; in checked studies, under half of the missing clones stem from an unresolved V gene, and the remainder is unexplained. The sample table records about 95,000 clones; 85% to 90% of these occur just once. The ten largest clonotypes hold around 0.34% of the sample. The sequencing here drew on CD4+ or CD8+ T cells sorted from blood, taken in a trial of the OX40 agonist ivuxolimab. Every receptor here comes from an adult with an advanced solid tumor such as melanoma, head and neck, liver or kidney cancer.

This chain uses TRBV7-2 with TRBJ1-6; D ambiguous. Germline V gives CDR1 SGHTA, CDR2 FQGNSA. V was trimmed by 8 bases and J by 9 bases, leaving 17 bases between them. This CDR3 comprises 14 residues. The CDR3 loop reads CASGPLGGPSPLHF. The CDR3 bases are TGTGCCAGCGGCCCTTTGGGAGGGCCTTCACCCCTCCACTTT.

This chain uses TRBV19 with TRBJ1-1; D is uncertain. The germline V and J ends were trimmed by 5 bases and 4 bases, with 11 bases remaining between them. This CDR3 is 13 amino acids long. Per germline, CDR1 LNHDA and CDR2 SQIVND (reference sequence). The CDR3 nucleotides are TGTGCCAGTAGTTCAATTGTCGGCACTGAAGCTTTCTTT. Protein product: CASSSIVGTEAFF.

This clone was counted a single time. The gene calls are TRBV18 and TRBJ1-2, with TRBD1 as a possible D gene (5 bases). CDR1 KGHSH and CDR2 LQKENI come from the germline V gene. V was cut by 5 bases and J by 5 bases, with 27 bases left in between. This CDR3 has 18 residues. CDR3 amino acids: CASSESAGPNRVGYGYTF. The CDR3 region has the DNA TGTGCCAGCTCAGAGTCAGCGGGGCCCAATCGGGTTGGGTATGGCTACACCTTC.

The gene calls are TRBV11-1 and TRBJ1-5; D not certain. The CDR3 covers 13 residues. Germline-derived CDR1 and CDR2 are SGHAT and FQDESV (reference sequence). Trimming removed 3 bases at V and 4 bases at J, with 7 bases between. The CDR3 protein is CASSFYENQPQHF. For the CDR3, the DNA is TGTGCCAGCAGCTTCTACGAAAATCAGCCCCAGCATTTT.

V is TRBV19 and J is TRBJ2-7, with 14 bases matching TRBD2. Trimming took 4 bases from V and 4 from J; bases not matched to a gene: 6. CDR1 and CDR2 (germline): LNHDA, SQIVND (reference sequence). The CDR3 sequence is 16 residues long. Here the CDR3 reads CASSSVGTSGSYEQYF. In DNA, the CDR3 is TGTGCCAGTAGTAGCGTAGGGACTAGCGGGAGTTACGAGCAGTACTTC. Variable domain in full (rest from reference TRBV19 and TRBJ2-7): DGGITQSPKYLFRKEGQNVTLSCEQNLNHDAMYWYRQDPGQGLRLIYYSQIVNDFQKGDIAEGYSVSREKKESFPLTVTSAQKNPTAFYLCASSSVGTSGSYEQYFGPGTRLTVT.

V and J are TRBV5-1 and TRBJ1-3, with D uncertain. CDR1 is SGHRS and CDR2 is YFSETQ in the germline V gene. The germline V and J ends were trimmed by 0 bases and 2 bases, with 15 bases remaining between them. This CDR3 region has 17 residues. The CDR3 is CASSLASDQTAGNTIYF. CDR3 DNA: TGCGCCAGCAGCTTGGCCTCGGACCAGACGGCTGGAAACACCATATATTTT.

This sequence joins TRBV6-1 and TRBJ1-4; perhaps TRBD1 as D (6 bases). The germline V and J ends were trimmed by 3 bases and 4 bases, with 12 bases remaining between them. CDR1 is MNHNS, CDR2 SASEGT, per germline. The length of the CDR3 is 15 residues. In DNA form, the CDR3 reads TGTGCCAGCAGTGACGGGGGCCACCTTAATGAAAAACTGTTTTTT. Amino acids: CASSDGGHLNEKLFF.

This CDR3 reads CASSFTGGSGSNTGELFF. CDR3 nucleotides: TGTGCCAGCAGCTTTACAGGGGGTTCAGGATCGAACACCGGGGAGCTGTTTTTT. The chain carries TRBV7-9 and TRBJ2-2; 8 nucleotides agree with TRBD1. V gave up 3 bases and J gave up 0 bases; unmatched junction bases: 9. CDR1 SEHNR and CDR2 FQNEAQ come from the germline V gene (reference sequence). This CDR3 spans 18 amino acids.

The sample holds a few counts of this clone. The V and J genes are TRBV10-2 and TRBJ2-1; TRBD2 agrees at 7 bases. Germline lookup yields CDR1 WSHSY and CDR2 SAAADI. J lost 8 bases, V lost 5 bases, and 12 bases had no gene match. The CDR3 contains 15 residues. The CDR3 region has the DNA TGCGCCAGCAGTCTCGCGGGAGTAATGGATCATGAGCAGTTCTTC. Translation: CASSLAGVMDHEQFF.

V is TRBV5-1 and J is TRBJ2-1; the match to TRBD1 covers 9 bases. The trim removed 3 bases at V and 6 bases at J, leaving 4 bases unmatched. The CDR3 sequence is 14 residues long. The V gene's germline CDR1 is SGHRS and CDR2 YFSETQ. The DNA of the CDR3 is TGCGCCAGCAGCTGGAGGACAGGGGTCAATGAGCAGTTCTTC. It yields the protein CASSWRTGVNEQFF. The complete variable domain, with remaining parts taken from reference TRBV5-1 and TRBJ2-1, reads KAGVTQTPRYLIKTRGQQVTLSCSPISGHRSVSWYQQTPGQGLQFLFEYFSETQRNKGNFPGRFSGRQFSNSRSEMNVSTLELGDSALYLCASSWRTGVNEQFFGPGTRLTVL.

V usage is TRBV19 and J usage is TRBJ1-4, with TRBD1 matching 7 bases. CDR3 length: 16 residues. CDR1 is LNHDA and CDR2 is SQIVND in the germline V gene (reference sequence). V gave up 8 bases and J gave up 7 bases; unmatched junction bases: 16. The CDR3 sequence: CASDDQNRGGGEKLFF. The CDR3 DNA reads TGTGCCAGTGATGACCAAAACAGGGGAGGAGGTGAAAAACTGTTTTTT.

The chain couples TRBV28 to TRBJ2-2; TRBD1 aligns across 8 bases. CDR3 length equals 16 residues. The J segment lost 6 bases and the V segment lost 0 bases, leaving 6 bases of the junction unmatched. The germline gives CDR1 MDHEN, CDR2 SYDVKM. In nucleotides, the CDR3 is TGTGCCAGCAGTTTATGGACAGGACAGGGTTCCGGGGAGCTGTTTTTT. Protein product: CASSLWTGQGSGELFF.

The genes are TRBV11-2 and TRBJ2-7; D tentatively reads TRBD1 or TRBD2 (6 bases each). Germline V gene data show CDR1 as SGHAT and CDR2 as FQNNGV. Trimming took 3 bases from V and 1 from J, leaving 13 bases between them. This CDR3 is 15 amino acids long. The CDR3 spells CASSFHGGLSYEQYF. CDR3 bases: TGTGCCAGCAGCTTCCACGGGGGCCTTTCCTACGAGCAGTACTTC.

This chain links TRBV4-3 with TRBJ2-1; weak D call: TRBD1 (5 bases). The CDR3 extends over 17 amino acids. Germline V CDR1 and CDR2: LGHNA, YSLEER. Trimming took off 0 bases at V and 3 bases at J, with 15 bases between the two ends. The CDR3 reads CASSQDSSREYYNEQFF. DNA of the CDR3: TGCGCCAGCAGCCAAGATTCAAGCAGGGAATACTACAATGAGCAGTTCTTC.

The chain recombines TRBV7-9 with TRBJ2-5; D call uncertain. This CDR3 comprises 14 residues. Germline CDR1 SEHNR, CDR2 FQNEAQ (reference sequence). V shed 4 bases and J shed 1 base, with 10 bases lying between them. As DNA, the CDR3 is TGTGCCAGCAGCTACCTCCCGGTCCAAGAGACCCAGTACTTC. Its protein is CASSYLPVQETQYF. Full variable domain (rest looked up from reference TRBV7-9 and TRBJ2-5): DTGVSQNPRHKITKRGQNVTFRCDPISEHNRLYWYRQTLGQGPEFLTYFQNEAQLEKSRLLSDRFSAERPKGSFSTLEIQRTEQGDSAMYLCASSYLPVQETQYFGPGTRLLVL.

The chain joins TRBV29-1 to TRBJ2-5, with D hard to call. Trimming took 7 bases from V and 9 from J, leaving 15 bases between them. Germline values: CDR1 SQVTM, CDR2 ANQGSEA. CDR3 length equals 11 residues. CDR3 nucleotide sequence: TGCAGCGCAGGACGGACGGGCGCCCAGTACTTC. This sequence encodes CSAGRTGAQYF.

This chain uses TRBV5-4 with TRBJ2-2; maybe TRBD1 (6 bases). Germline V lookup: CDR1 SGHNT, CDR2 YYREEE (reference sequence). The CDR3 sequence is 15 residues long. V lost 4 bases and J lost 4, with 14 bases in between. CDR3 DNA: TGTGCCAGCAGCAACGAAGGACAGATCACCGGGGAGCTGTTTTTT. Protein sequence: CASSNEGQITGELFF.

The genes are TRBV6-5 and TRBJ2-7; 7 nucleotides align to TRBD2. This CDR3 region has 14 residues. With 0 bases clipped from V and 6 bases from J, the junction kept 5 bases outside the gene matches. Germline V CDR1 and CDR2: MNHEY, SVGAGI. CDR3 in amino acids: CASSYSSGGSEQYF. In DNA form, the CDR3 reads TGTGCCAGCAGTTACTCATCGGGAGGTTCCGAGCAGTACTTC.

The chain couples TRBV7-2 to TRBJ1-6; D not certain. V lost 1 base to trimming and J lost 7 bases, with 11 bases between them. Germline-derived CDR1 and CDR2 are SGHTA and FQGNSA. The CDR3 covers 15 residues. The CDR3 region is CASSLGIGSNSPLHF. In DNA, the CDR3 is TGTGCCAGCAGCTTAGGGATAGGGTCGAATTCACCCCTCCACTTT.

The rearrangement joins TRBV5-4 to TRBJ1-2; D is undetermined. V was shortened by 1 base and J by 3 bases, with 7 bases between the two germline ends. Germline loops: CDR1 SGHNT, CDR2 YYREEE (reference sequence). The CDR3 is made up of 13 amino acids. The CDR3 DNA sequence: TGTGCCAGCAGCTTGAACGGGGACTATGGCTACACCTTC. It specifies CASSLNGDYGYTF. Using reference TRBV5-4 and TRBJ1-2 for the parts outside the CDR3, the full variable domain is ETGVTQSPTHLIKTRGQQVTLRCSSQSGHNTVSWYQQALGQGPQFIFQYYREEENGRGNFPPRFSGLQFPNYSSELNVNALELDDSALYLCASSLNGDYGYTFGSGTRLTVV.

The CDR3 is CASSPDSHYGYTF. The CDR3 DNA reads as TGTGCCAGCAGCCCGGACAGCCACTATGGCTACACCTTC. The chain combines TRBV7-2 with TRBJ1-2; possibly TRBD1 for D (6 bases). With 5 bases removed from V and 3 bases from J, the gap between germline ends came to 10 bases. CDR1 SGHTA and CDR2 FQGNSA come from the germline V gene. The CDR3 extends over 13 amino acids.

The gene calls are TRBV18 and TRBJ2-6, with a weak D call TRBD2 (6 bases). This CDR3 is built from 15 residues. Trimming pared 0 bases from V and 7 bases from J, leaving 10 bases between. Germline CDR1 is KGHSH and CDR2 is LQKENI. CDR3 nucleotides: TGTGCCAGCTCACCACCGGAAGGGACTGCCAACGTCCTGACTTTC. As protein: CASSPPEGTANVLTF. The complete variable domain, with remaining parts taken from reference TRBV18 and TRBJ2-6, reads NAGVMQNPRHLVRRRGQEARLRCSPMKGHSHVYWYRQLPEEGLKFMVYLQKENIIDESGMPKERFSAEFPKEGPSILRIQQVVRGDSAAYFCASSPPEGTANVLTFGAGSRLTVL.

This sequence joins TRBV6-5 and TRBJ2-1; the match to TRBD2 covers 11 bases. The V segment lost 4 bases and the J segment 5 bases; nucleotides outside the gene matches: 7. This CDR3 has 16 amino acids. Germline V lookup: CDR1 MNHEY, CDR2 SVGAGI. CDR3 region: CASSLVLAGGNNEQFF. CDR3 coding DNA: TGTGCCAGCAGTTTAGTTCTAGCGGGGGGCAACAATGAGCAGTTCTTC.

The rearrangement uses TRBV5-1 and TRBJ2-3; TRBD2 matches at 10 bases. The CDR3 loop spans 14 amino acids. Germline V gene data show CDR1 as SGHRS and CDR2 as YFSETQ. Trimming at V came to 1 base and at J to 5 bases, leaving 1 base not matched to a gene. The CDR3 reads CASSLTSGEDTQYF. CDR3 bases: TGCGCCAGCAGCTTGACTAGCGGGGAAGATACGCAGTATTTT.

The genes are TRBV7-9 and TRBJ1-2; 9 bases are a match to TRBD1. V shed 5 bases and J 6 bases; nucleotides not matched to a gene: 4. The CDR3 totals 13 residues. Germline V CDR1 and CDR2: SEHNR, FQNEAQ (reference sequence). The CDR3 is CASSKTGGDGYTF. The CDR3 region has the DNA TGTGCCAGCAGCAAGACAGGGGGGGATGGCTACACCTTC.

The J gene is TRBJ2-2, the V gene TRBV4-3, with a tentative D call TRBD2 (5 bases). Germline assignment: CDR1 LGHNA and CDR2 YSLEER. V lost 2 bases and J 2 bases, leaving 15 bases between the germline ends. CDR3 length: 17 amino acids. DNA of the CDR3: TGCGCCAGCAGCCAACGACGCGAGCGGATCAACACCGGGGAGCTGTTTTTT. This encodes CASSQRRERINTGELFF.

The chain is built from TRBV18 and TRBJ1-5; D is uncertain. CDR3 size: 13 residues. The germline V gene has CDR1 KGHSH and CDR2 LQKENI. V was shortened by 1 base and J by 7 bases, with 8 bases between the two germline ends. The CDR3 bases are TGTGCCAGCTCACCACTACAAGAACAGCCCCAGCATTTT. It codes for CASSPLQEQPQHF.

The CDR3 region is CASSLIPGDSPLHF. CDR3 coding DNA: TGTGCCAGCAGCTTGATCCCGGGGGATTCACCCCTCCACTTT. The genes are TRBV5-8 and TRBJ1-6; tentative D call: TRBD1 (5 bases). This CDR3 is 14 amino acids long. CDR1 is SGHTS, CDR2 YDEGEE, per germline. V was trimmed by 1 base and J by 8 bases, leaving 10 bases between them.

This chain connects TRBV18 to TRBJ2-1, with TRBD2 matching 9 bases. Germline CDR1 is KGHSH and CDR2 is LQKENI. The CDR3 has 16 residues. V was pared by 3 bases and J by 3 bases, with 6 bases of the junction left unmatched. CDR3 nucleotide sequence: TGTGCCAGCTCACCGTCTAGCGGGATAATCTACAATGAGCAGTTCTTC. This encodes CASSPSSGIIYNEQFF. Looking up the rest from reference TRBV18 and TRBJ2-1 gives the full variable domain: NAGVMQNPRHLVRRRGQEARLRCSPMKGHSHVYWYRQLPEEGLKFMVYLQKENIIDESGMPKERFSAEFPKEGPSILRIQQVVRGDSAAYFCASSPSSGIIYNEQFFGPGTRLTVL.

The chain joins TRBV29-1 to TRBJ2-1; the D gene is possibly TRBD2 (5 bases). This CDR3 comprises 13 residues. Germline V CDR1 and CDR2: SQVTM, ANQGSEA. Trimming took off 1 base at V and 4 bases at J, with 8 bases between the two ends. CDR3 sequence reads: CSVEGRDYNEQFF. The CDR3 bases are TGCAGCGTTGAAGGTCGGGATTACAATGAGCAGTTCTTC.

This chain connects TRBV7-9 to TRBJ2-1; 9 bases fit TRBD1. With 3 bases clipped from V and 4 bases from J, the junction kept 4 bases outside the gene matches. The length of the CDR3 is 15 residues. The germline CDR1 and CDR2 sequences are SEHNR and FQNEAQ (reference sequence). CDR3 in amino acids: CASSLGQGDYNEQFF. The CDR3 nucleotides are TGTGCCAGCAGCTTGGGACAGGGTGATTACAATGAGCAGTTCTTC.

The chain has TRBV27 and TRBJ2-5, with D hard to call. Deletions cut 5 bases from V and 7 bases from J, with 8 bases between. The CDR3 is 11 residues long. Per germline, CDR1 MNHEY and CDR2 SMNVEV (reference sequence). The CDR3 protein is CASSASGTQYF. The CDR3 nucleotides are TGTGCCAGCAGTGCGTCGGGGACCCAGTACTTC.